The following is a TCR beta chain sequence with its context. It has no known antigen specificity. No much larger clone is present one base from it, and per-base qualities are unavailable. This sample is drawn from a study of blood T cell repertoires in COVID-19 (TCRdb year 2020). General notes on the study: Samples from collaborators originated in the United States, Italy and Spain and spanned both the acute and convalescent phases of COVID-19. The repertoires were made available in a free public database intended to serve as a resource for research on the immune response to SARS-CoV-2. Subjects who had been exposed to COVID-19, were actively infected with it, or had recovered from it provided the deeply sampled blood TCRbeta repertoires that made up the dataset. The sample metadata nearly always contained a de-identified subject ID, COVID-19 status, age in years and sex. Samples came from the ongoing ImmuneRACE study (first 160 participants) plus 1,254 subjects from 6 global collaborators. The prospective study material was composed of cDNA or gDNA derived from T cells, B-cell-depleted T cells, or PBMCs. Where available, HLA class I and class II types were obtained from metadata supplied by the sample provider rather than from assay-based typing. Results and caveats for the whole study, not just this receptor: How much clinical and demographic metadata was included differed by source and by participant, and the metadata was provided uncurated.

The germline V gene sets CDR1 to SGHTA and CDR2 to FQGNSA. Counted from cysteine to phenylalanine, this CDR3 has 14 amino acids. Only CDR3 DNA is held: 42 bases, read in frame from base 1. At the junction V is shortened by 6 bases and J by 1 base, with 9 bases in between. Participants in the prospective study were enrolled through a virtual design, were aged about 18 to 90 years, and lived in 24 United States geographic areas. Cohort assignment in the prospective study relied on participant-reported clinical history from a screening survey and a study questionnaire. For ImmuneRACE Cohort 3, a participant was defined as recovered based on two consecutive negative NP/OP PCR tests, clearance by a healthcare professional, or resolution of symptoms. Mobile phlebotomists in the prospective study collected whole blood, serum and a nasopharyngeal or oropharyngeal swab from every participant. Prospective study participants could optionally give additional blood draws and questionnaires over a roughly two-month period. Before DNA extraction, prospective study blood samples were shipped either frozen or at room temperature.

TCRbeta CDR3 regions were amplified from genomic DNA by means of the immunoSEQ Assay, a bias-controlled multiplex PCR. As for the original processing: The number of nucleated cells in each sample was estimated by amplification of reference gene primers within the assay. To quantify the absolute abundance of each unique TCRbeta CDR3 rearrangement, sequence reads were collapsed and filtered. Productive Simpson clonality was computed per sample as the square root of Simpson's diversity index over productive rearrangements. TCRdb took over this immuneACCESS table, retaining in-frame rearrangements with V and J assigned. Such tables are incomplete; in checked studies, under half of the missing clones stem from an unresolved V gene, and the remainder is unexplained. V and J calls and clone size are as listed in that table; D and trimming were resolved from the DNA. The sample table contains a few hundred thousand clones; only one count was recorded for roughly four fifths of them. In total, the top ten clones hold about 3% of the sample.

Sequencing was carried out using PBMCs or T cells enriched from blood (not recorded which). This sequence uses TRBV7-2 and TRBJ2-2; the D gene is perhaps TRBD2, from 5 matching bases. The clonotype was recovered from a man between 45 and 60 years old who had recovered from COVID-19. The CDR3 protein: CASSLGRNTGELFF. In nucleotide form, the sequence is TGTGCCAGCAGTCTGGGGAGGAACACCGGGGAGCTGTTTTTT.